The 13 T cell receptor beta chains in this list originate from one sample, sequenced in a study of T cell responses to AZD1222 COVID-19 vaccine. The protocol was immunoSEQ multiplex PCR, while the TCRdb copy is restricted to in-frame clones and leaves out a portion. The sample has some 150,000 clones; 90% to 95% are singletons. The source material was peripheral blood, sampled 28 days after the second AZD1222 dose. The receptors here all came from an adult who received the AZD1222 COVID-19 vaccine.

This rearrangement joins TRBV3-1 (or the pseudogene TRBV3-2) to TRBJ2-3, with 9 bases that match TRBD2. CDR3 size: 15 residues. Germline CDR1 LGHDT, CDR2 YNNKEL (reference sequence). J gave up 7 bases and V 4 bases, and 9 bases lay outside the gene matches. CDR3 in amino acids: CASSPRGGRGNTQYF. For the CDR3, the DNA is TGTGCCAGCAGCCCCCGCGGCGGGAGGGGTAATACGCAGTATTTT.

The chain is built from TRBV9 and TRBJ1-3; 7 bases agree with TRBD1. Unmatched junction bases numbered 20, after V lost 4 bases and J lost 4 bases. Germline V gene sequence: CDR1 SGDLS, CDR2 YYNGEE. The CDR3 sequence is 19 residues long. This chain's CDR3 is CASSILPGQSFGGGNTIYF. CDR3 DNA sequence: TGTGCCAGCAGCATACTACCGGGACAGAGCTTCGGTGGAGGAAACACCATATATTTT.

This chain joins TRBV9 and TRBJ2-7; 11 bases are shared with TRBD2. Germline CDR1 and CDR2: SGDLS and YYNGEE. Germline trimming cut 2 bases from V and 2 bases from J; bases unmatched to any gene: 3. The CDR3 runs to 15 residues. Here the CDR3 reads CASSVLSGGAYEQYF. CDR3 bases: TGTGCCAGCAGCGTTCTTAGCGGGGGGGCCTACGAGCAGTACTTC.

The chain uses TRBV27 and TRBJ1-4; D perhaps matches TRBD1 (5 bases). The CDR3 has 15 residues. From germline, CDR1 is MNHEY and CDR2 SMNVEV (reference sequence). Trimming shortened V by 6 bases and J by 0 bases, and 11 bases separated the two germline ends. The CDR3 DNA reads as TGTGCCAGCAGGGGGGGGATGACAACTAATGAAAAACTGTTTTTT. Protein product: CASRGGMTTNEKLFF.

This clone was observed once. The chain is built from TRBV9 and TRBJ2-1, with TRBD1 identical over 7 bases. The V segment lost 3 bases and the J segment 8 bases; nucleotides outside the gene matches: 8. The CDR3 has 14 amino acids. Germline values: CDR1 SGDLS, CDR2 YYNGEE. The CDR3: CASSGEQQGYEQFF. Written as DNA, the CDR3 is TGTGCCAGCAGCGGGGAACAACAGGGGTATGAGCAGTTCTTC.

CDR3 in DNA: TGTGCCAGCAGCTTCACCTACGAGCAGTACTTC. Protein: CASSFTYEQYF. The chain uses TRBV5-8 and TRBJ2-7; no firm D call. This CDR3 comprises 11 residues. Germline V gene lookup returns CDR1 SGHTS and CDR2 YDEGEE. Trimming left V 2 bases short and J 2 bases short, with 2 bases between.

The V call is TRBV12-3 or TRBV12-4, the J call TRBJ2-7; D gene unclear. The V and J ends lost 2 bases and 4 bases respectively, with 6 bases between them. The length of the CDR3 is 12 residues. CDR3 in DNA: TGTGCCAGCAGTTTAACCCGGTACGAGCAGTACTTC. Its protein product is CASSLTRYEQYF.

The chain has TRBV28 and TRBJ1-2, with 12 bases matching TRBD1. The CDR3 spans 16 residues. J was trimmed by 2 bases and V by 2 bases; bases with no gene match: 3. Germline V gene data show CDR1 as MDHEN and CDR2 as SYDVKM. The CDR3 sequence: CASSLGGQGANYGYTF. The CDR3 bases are TGTGCCAGCAGTTTAGGGGGACAGGGGGCGAACTATGGCTACACCTTC.

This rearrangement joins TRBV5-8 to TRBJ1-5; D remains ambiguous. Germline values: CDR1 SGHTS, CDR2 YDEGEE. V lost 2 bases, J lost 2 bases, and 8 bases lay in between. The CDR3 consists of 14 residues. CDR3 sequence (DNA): TGTGCCAGCAGCTTCGCCAGGCGCAATCAGCCCCAGCATTTT. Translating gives CASSFARRNQPQHF.

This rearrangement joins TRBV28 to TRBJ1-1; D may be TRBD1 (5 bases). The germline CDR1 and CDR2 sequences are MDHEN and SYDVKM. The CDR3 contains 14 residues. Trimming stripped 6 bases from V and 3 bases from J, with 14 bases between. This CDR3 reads CASSLRDSYTEAFF. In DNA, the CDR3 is TGTGCCAGCAGCCTCCGGGACTCCTACACTGAAGCTTTCTTT.

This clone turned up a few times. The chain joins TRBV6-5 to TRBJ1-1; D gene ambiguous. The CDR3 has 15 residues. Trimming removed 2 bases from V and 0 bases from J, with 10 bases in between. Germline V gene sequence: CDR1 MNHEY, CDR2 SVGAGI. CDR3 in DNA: TGTGCCAGCAGTTACGCTTGGAGCATGAACACTGAAGCTTTCTTT. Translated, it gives CASSYAWSMNTEAFF.

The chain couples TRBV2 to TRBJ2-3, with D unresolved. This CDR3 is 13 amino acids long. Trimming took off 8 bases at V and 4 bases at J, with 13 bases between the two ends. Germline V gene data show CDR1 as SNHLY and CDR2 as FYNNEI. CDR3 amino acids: CASPSPLSDTQYF. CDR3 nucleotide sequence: TGTGCCAGCCCTTCCCCATTGTCAGATACGCAGTATTTT.

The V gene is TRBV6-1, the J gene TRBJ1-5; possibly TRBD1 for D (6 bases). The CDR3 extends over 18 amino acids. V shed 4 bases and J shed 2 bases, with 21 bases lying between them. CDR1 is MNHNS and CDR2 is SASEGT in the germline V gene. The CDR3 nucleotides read TGTGCCAGCAGTGGCCTCGACACAGGGTTGGCCCGCAATCAGCCCCAGCATTTT. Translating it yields CASSGLDTGLARNQPQHF.